One and the same sample provided the 14 T cell receptor beta chains below, sequenced in a study of T cells expressing NK-cell markers. TCRdb re-called the 5' RACE reads and catalogs CDR3 proteins one per entry, DNA excluded. The table for this sample gives 150,000 to 180,000 distinct CDR3 sequences. Specimen: blood T cells: a sorted CD56 or NKG2C T cell subset, CD4+ or CD8+ T cells, or bulk PBMC T cells (not recorded which). The receptors originated from a woman aged 45-65 years in good health.

This chain uses TRBV10-3 with TRBJ2-3. Germline CDR1 is ENHRY and CDR2 is SYGVKD. The CDR3 has 12 amino acids. The CDR3 region is CAISGYTDTQYF.

V gene TRBV19 combines with J gene TRBJ2-3. Germline V gives CDR1 LNHDA, CDR2 SQIVND (reference sequence). This CDR3 comprises 13 residues. CDR3 residues: CASSHGGTDTQYF.

The chain has TRBV2 and TRBJ2-3. Germline CDR1 is SNHLY and CDR2 is FYNNEI. This CDR3 comprises 17 residues. This CDR3 is CASSEELSLLATDTQYF.

V usage is TRBV5-4 and J usage is TRBJ2-3. Germline CDR1 SGHNT, CDR2 YYREEE (reference sequence). This CDR3 has 15 amino acids. The CDR3 is CASSLAGRATDTQYF.

The rearrangement joins TRBV5-1 to TRBJ2-3; without DNA, the TCRdb call of TRBD1 cannot be checked. The CDR3 sequence is 14 residues long. Germline V gene data show CDR1 as SGHRS and CDR2 as YFSETQ. CDR3 amino acids: CASSSTGFTDTQYF.

J is TRBJ1-1 and V is TRBV24-1; as DNA is missing, the TRBD1 call by TCRdb cannot be tested. CDR1 and CDR2 (germline): KGHDR, SFDVKD. The CDR3 runs 15 residues. The CDR3 protein is CATSDPGQGYTEAFF.

The chain uses TRBV10-3 and TRBJ1-5. CDR1 and CDR2 (germline): ENHRY, SYGVKD. The CDR3 totals 13 residues. The CDR3 sequence: CAISVGSNQPQHF.

The chain uses TRBV5-1 and TRBJ1-2; with no DNA, the TCRdb D assignment of TRBD1 cannot be verified. This CDR3 spans 15 amino acids. Germline assignment: CDR1 SGHRS and CDR2 YFSETQ. The CDR3 is CASSLAGRGIDGYTF. Filled out from reference TRBV5-1 and TRBJ1-2, the complete variable domain reads KAGVTQTPRYLIKTRGQQVTLSCSPISGHRSVSWYQQTPGQGLQFLFEYFSETQRNKGNFPGRFSGRQFSNSRSEMNVSTLELGDSALYLCASSLAGRGIDGYTFGSGTRLTVV.

The genes are TRBV6-6 and TRBJ2-3; TCRdb lists TRBD2, though no DNA is available to test this call. Germline loops: CDR1 MNHNY, CDR2 SVGAGI (reference sequence). This CDR3 has 15 amino acids. The CDR3 loop is CASSYGGRAIDTQYF.

The CDR3 protein is CASSPTSFEQFF. This chain uses TRBV7-3 with TRBJ2-1; without DNA, the TCRdb call of TRBD2 cannot be checked. This CDR3 is built from 12 residues. CDR1 is SGHTA and CDR2 is FQGTGA in the germline V gene.

The J gene is TRBJ2-1, the V gene TRBV12-5; TCRdb selects TRBD2, and the lack of DNA leaves this call unchecked. The CDR3 length is 15 residues. Germline loops: CDR1 LGHNT, CDR2 FRNRAP. The CDR3 region is CASGSSPSGSNEQFF.

The chain combines TRBV4-1 with TRBJ2-7; TCRdb's D call, TRBD1, is unchecked because there is no DNA. This CDR3 is 16 amino acids long. Germline values: CDR1 MGHRA, CDR2 YSYEKL. The CDR3 protein is CASSRTGTGFLHEQYF.

The V gene is TRBV7-9, the J gene TRBJ2-3; TCRdb indicates TRBD1, and absent DNA this call remains unverified. The CDR3 has 15 residues. Germline V lookup: CDR1 SEHNR, CDR2 FQNEAQ (reference sequence). The CDR3 is CASSPGRGSTDTQYF.

The gene calls are TRBV27 and TRBJ1-1. Germline CDR1 is MNHEY and CDR2 is SMNVEV (reference sequence). The CDR3 runs 13 residues. CDR3: CASAGRMNTEAFF.